This T cell receptor (beta chain) is from a study of blood T cell repertoires in COVID-19. The V gene end was trimmed by 6 bases and the J gene end by 5 bases; junction bases not matched to a gene: 9. CDR1 and CDR2 from the germline V gene are SGHRS and YFSETQ. CDR3 length: 15 amino acids. Method: immunoSEQ multiplex PCR; TCRdb's copy keeps in-frame clones and lacks some. The sample shows under 130,000 clones, 89% of them seen only once. Material: peripheral blood. This TCR derives from an older woman with acute or convalescent COVID-19. The chain combines TRBV5-1 with TRBJ2-1, with 9 bases lining up with TRBD2. The CDR3 nucleotides read TGCGCCAGCACCGTCCTAGCGGGACCAGACAATGAGCAGTTCTTC. It specifies CASTVLAGPDNEQFF.